Listed below are T cell receptor beta chains from one sample, sequenced in a study of tumor-infiltrating lymphocytes in primary liver carcinoma. TCRdb ran MiXCR on the multiplex PCR reads and lists one entry per CDR3 protein. In the table there are 40,000 or so distinct CDR3 sequences, roughly 80% of which are singletons. The sequenced sample was tumor-adjacent normal liver tissue. These receptors originate from a woman aged 25 to 39 with primary liver carcinoma and hepatitis B virus infection. Each CDR3 is given with its conserved first and last residue. A D gene is named only where the DNA matches it firmly. Rows may omit the clone size; those that give it use once, few, many or a size class.

CDR3 protein: CASSEGDYSYNDQFF
CDR3 DNA: TGTGCCAGCAGTGAAGGGGACTACTCCTACAATGATCAGTTCTTC
clone size: -
D gene: TRBD2
J gene: TRBJ2-1
V gene: TRBV2

CDR3 protein: CASRWDRPFSGANVLTF
CDR3 DNA: TGTGCCAGCAGATGGGACAGGCCTTTCTCTGGGGCCAACGTCCTGACTTTC
clone size: many
D gene: TRBD1
J gene: TRBJ2-6
V gene: TRBV7-9

CDR3 protein: CSARRGRYHEQYF
CDR3 DNA: TGCAGTGCTAGAAGGGGCAGGTACCACGAGCAGTACTTC
clone size: -
D gene: -
J gene: TRBJ2-7
V gene: TRBV20-1

CDR3 protein: CASCLSGTGELFF
CDR3 DNA: TGTGCCAGTTGTTTAAGCGGCACCGGGGAGCTGTTTTTT
clone size: -
D gene: -
J gene: TRBJ2-2
V gene: TRBV28

CDR3 protein: CASTYGMRTGELFF
CDR3 DNA: TGTGCCAGCACGTACGGGATGCGGACCGGGGAGCTGTTTTTT
clone size: -
D gene: -
J gene: TRBJ2-2
V gene: TRBV5-6

CDR3 protein: CVSNHHIAGGSRGEQFF
CDR3 DNA: TGTGTCAGCAACCACCATATTGCGGGAGGGTCCAGAGGTGAGCAGTTCTTC
clone size: -
D gene: TRBD2
J gene: TRBJ2-1
V gene: TRBV4-2

CDR3 protein: CASRTSWVKGYTF
CDR3 DNA: TGTGCCAGCAGGACTTCATGGGTGAAAGGCTACACCTTC
clone size: -
D gene: -
J gene: TRBJ1-2
V gene: TRBV6-5

CDR3 protein: CASSPRETYITDTQYF
CDR3 DNA: TGTGCCAGCAGCCCGAGGGAGACGTATATCACAGATACGCAGTATTTT
clone size: -
D gene: -
J gene: TRBJ2-3
V gene: TRBV11-2

CDR3 protein: CASNARTWVPVGANVLTF
CDR3 DNA: TGTGCCAGCAACGCAAGGACATGGGTCCCCGTAGGGGCCAACGTCCTGACTTTC
clone size: -
D gene: -
J gene: TRBJ2-6
V gene: TRBV4-2

CDR3 protein: CSVGLAEETQYF
CDR3 DNA: TGCAGCGTTGGACTAGCGGAGGAGACCCAGTACTTC
clone size: -
D gene: TRBD2
J gene: TRBJ2-5
V gene: TRBV29-1

CDR3 protein: CASTMGQAIYNEQFF
CDR3 DNA: TGTGCCAGTACCATGGGACAGGCCATCTACAATGAGCAGTTCTTC
clone size: once
D gene: TRBD1
J gene: TRBJ2-1
V gene: TRBV19

CDR3 protein: CTISYTNRGTEAFF
CDR3 DNA: TGTACCATCAGTTACACGAACAGGGGAACTGAAGCTTTCTTT
clone size: -
D gene: TRBD1
J gene: TRBJ1-1
V gene: TRBV6-2/TRBV6-3

CDR3 protein: CAISLVGPGSGELFF
CDR3 DNA: -
clone size: once
D gene: -
J gene: TRBJ2-2
V gene: TRBV7-8

CDR3 protein: CSRSLALAGGEETQYF
CDR3 DNA: TGTTCCAGAAGCTTAGCCCTAGCGGGAGGGGAAGAGACCCAGTACTTC
clone size: -
D gene: TRBD2
J gene: TRBJ2-5
V gene: TRBV13

CDR3 protein: CASSAGGHNQPKHF
CDR3 DNA: TGTGCCAGCAGTGCTGGCGGGCACAATCAGCCCAAGCATTTT
clone size: -
D gene: -
J gene: TRBJ1-5
V gene: TRBV12-3/TRBV12-4

CDR3 protein: CASSSPGDEQYF
CDR3 DNA: TGTGCCAGCAGCAGCCCCGGGGACGAGCAGTACTTC
clone size: medium-sized
D gene: -
J gene: TRBJ2-7
V gene: TRBV6-6

CDR3 protein: CASSPRRGWGVYEQYF
CDR3 DNA: TGTGCCAGCAGCCCGCGCAGGGGTTGGGGAGTCTACGAGCAGTACTTC
clone size: -
D gene: -
J gene: TRBJ2-7
V gene: TRBV14

CDR3 protein: CPSSLTDSITDTQYF
CDR3 DNA: TGTCCCAGCAGTTTAACGGATTCTATCACAGATACGCAGTATTTT
clone size: once
D gene: -
J gene: TRBJ2-3
V gene: TRBV28

CDR3 protein: CASSESERYF
CDR3 DNA: TGTGCCAGTAGTGAATCCGAGCGGTACTTC
clone size: -
D gene: -
J gene: TRBJ2-7
V gene: TRBV7-9